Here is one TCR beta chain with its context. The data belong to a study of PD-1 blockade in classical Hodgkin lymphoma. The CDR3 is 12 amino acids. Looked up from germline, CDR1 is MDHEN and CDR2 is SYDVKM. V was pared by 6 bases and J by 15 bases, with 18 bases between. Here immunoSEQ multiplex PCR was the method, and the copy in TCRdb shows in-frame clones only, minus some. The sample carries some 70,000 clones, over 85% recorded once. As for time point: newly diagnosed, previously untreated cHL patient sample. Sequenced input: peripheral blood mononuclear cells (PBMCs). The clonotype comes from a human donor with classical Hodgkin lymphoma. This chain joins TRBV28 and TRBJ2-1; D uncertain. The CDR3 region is CASRTSSTVGFF. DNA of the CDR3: TGTGCCAGCAGAACCTCTTCGACGGTAGGGTTCTTC.